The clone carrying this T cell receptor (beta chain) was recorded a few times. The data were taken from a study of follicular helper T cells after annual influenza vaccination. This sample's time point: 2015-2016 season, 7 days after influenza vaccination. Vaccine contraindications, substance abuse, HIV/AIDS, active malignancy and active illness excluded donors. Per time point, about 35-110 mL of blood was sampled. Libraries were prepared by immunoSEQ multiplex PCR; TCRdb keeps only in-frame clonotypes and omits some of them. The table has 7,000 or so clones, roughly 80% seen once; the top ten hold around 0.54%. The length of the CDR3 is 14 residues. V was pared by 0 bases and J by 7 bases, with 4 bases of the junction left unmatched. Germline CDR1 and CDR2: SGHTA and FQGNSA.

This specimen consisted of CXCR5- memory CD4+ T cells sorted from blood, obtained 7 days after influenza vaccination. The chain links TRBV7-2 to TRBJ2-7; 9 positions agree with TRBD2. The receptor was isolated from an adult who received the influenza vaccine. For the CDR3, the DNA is TGTGCCAGCAGCTTAGCACTAGCGGGTCGGGAGCAGTACTTC. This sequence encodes CASSLALAGREQYF.